Shown below are 30 T cell receptor beta chains from a single sample sequenced in a study of regulatory T cells in long-lasting Graves disease. Construction of TCR beta libraries relied on iRepertoire HTBI primers and on Arm-PCR targeting CDR3 regions. TCRdb reanalysed the multiplex PCR reads using MiXCR and keeps one entry per CDR3 protein. The sample has more than 300,000 distinct CDR3 sequences; roughly 24% are singletons. This sample's time point: persistent/refractory GD, antithyroid drugs over 5 years with positive TRAb. Making the TCR library involved RNA that had been extracted from PBMCs. Sequences were derived from peripheral blood mononuclear cells (PBMCs), sampled when the disease was refractory, from a patient treated with antithyroid drugs. The receptors were sampled from a woman in her thirties or forties with Graves disease.

This chain uses TRBV20-1 with TRBJ2-7, with 12 positions matching TRBD2. Per the germline V gene, CDR1 is DFQATT and CDR2 is SNEGSKA (reference sequence). The CDR3 loop spans 15 amino acids. V lost 3 bases and J lost 1; bases outside the gene matches: 4. For the CDR3, the DNA is TGCAGTGCTAGGGGACTAGCGGGCCGATCCTACGAGCAGTACTTC. Translated, it gives CSARGLAGRSYEQYF.

Concerning this clonotype: A read error may be the cause here, since a much bigger clone is one base away. This chain links TRBV7-9 with TRBJ2-7, with TRBD1 matching 10 bases. The CDR3 is 14 residues long. With 5 bases clipped from V and 2 bases from J, the junction kept 3 bases outside the gene matches. Germline V CDR1 and CDR2: SEHNR, FQNEAQ (reference sequence). The CDR3 sequence is CASSRGTGAYEQYF. The CDR3 coding sequence is TGTGCCAGCAGCCGCGGGACAGGGGCCTACGAGCAGTACTTC.

The genes are TRBV27 and TRBJ2-4; either TRBD1 or TRBD2 may supply D (5 bases each). This CDR3 is 16 amino acids long. Per the germline V gene, CDR1 is MNHEY and CDR2 is SMNVEV (reference sequence). Trimming shortened V by 5 bases and J by 7 bases, and 21 bases separated the two germline ends. The DNA of the CDR3 is TGTGCCAGCAGTCCCGGGACCGGAGGCTTAGGGAACATTCAGTACTTC. Protein sequence: CASSPGTGGLGNIQYF.

The V call is TRBV19, the J call TRBJ2-7; weak D call: TRBD1 (5 bases). V was trimmed by 3 bases and J by 6 bases, leaving 18 bases between them. The germline gives CDR1 LNHDA, CDR2 SQIVND (reference sequence). This CDR3 comprises 15 residues. The CDR3 protein is CASSMADTKHREQYF. In nucleotides, the CDR3 is TGTGCCAGTAGTATGGCGGACACGAAACACCGCGAGCAGTACTTC. Looking up the rest from reference TRBV19 and TRBJ2-7 gives the full variable domain: DGGITQSPKYLFRKEGQNVTLSCEQNLNHDAMYWYRQDPGQGLRLIYYSQIVNDFQKGDIAEGYSVSREKKESFPLTVTSAQKNPTAFYLCASSMADTKHREQYFGPGTRLTVT.

The V gene is TRBV20-1, the J gene TRBJ1-2; TRBD1 might be the D (5 bases). The CDR3 runs to 14 residues. The V gene lost 3 bases and the J gene lost 1 base, with 12 bases spanning the gap. Germline CDR1 is DFQATT and CDR2 is SNEGSKA (reference sequence). The DNA of the CDR3 is TGCAGTGCTAGCCAGGGTGCCCGTAACTATGGCTACACCTTC. It yields the protein CSASQGARNYGYTF.

Concerning this clonotype itself: A much larger clone is a single base away; this may be a read error. The V call is TRBV28, the J call TRBJ1-1; no reliable D call. The CDR3 consists of 13 residues. Germline CDR1 MDHEN, CDR2 SYDVKM. CDR3 amino acids: CASSLSGPQRASF. CDR3 in DNA: TGTGCCAGCAGTTTATCGGGCCCCCAGAGGGCTTCCTTT.

This clonotype was detected a few times. This chain links TRBV12-3 or TRBV12-4 with TRBJ2-3; no definite D call. Between the trimmed V and J ends, which lost 4 bases and 7 bases, there was a span of 9 bases. The CDR3 consists of 12 residues. The DNA for the CDR3 is TGTGCCAGCAGTTACGACCGTTATACGCAGTATTTT. It translates to CASSYDRYTQYF.

As to this clonotype: An end of the junction does not agree with germline; a read error may underlie this. This rearrangement joins TRBV3-1 to TRBJ1-1; perhaps TRBD1 as D (6 bases). The CDR3 consists of 14 residues. In germline, CDR1 is LGHDT, CDR2 YNNKEL (reference sequence). The CDR3 sequence: CASSPIGQNTEVFF. The CDR3 bases are TGTGCCAGCAGCCCGATTGGACAGAACACTGAAGTTTTCTTT.

This clonotype was found many times. The chain recombines TRBV2 with TRBJ2-5; D remains ambiguous. Germline loops: CDR1 SNHLY, CDR2 FYNNEI. The length of the CDR3 is 12 residues. V lost 6 bases to trimming and J lost 9 bases, with 14 bases between them. The CDR3 loop reads CASRVGLGSQYF. In nucleotides, the CDR3 is TGTGCCAGCAGAGTAGGGTTAGGGTCCCAGTACTTC.

This clonotype was seen at least ten times. V and J are TRBV28 and TRBJ2-7, with D hard to call. Germline V gives CDR1 MDHEN, CDR2 SYDVKM. This CDR3 has 14 residues. V was cut by 5 bases and J by 7 bases, with 18 bases left in between. CDR3 sequence: CASSAQGPLGEQYF. The CDR3 DNA follows: TGTGCCAGCAGTGCACAAGGACCCCTCGGAGAGCAGTACTTC.

This clonotype was counted ten times or more. This chain links TRBV20-1 with TRBJ1-1, with D perhaps TRBD1 (6 bases). The CDR3 contains 16 residues. V gave up 2 bases and J gave up 1 base, with 17 bases separating them. The germline V gene encodes CDR1 DFQATT and CDR2 SNEGSKA (reference sequence). CDR3 amino acids: CSARPPSSDRNTEAFF. The CDR3, as DNA: TGCAGTGCTAGACCGCCGAGTTCGGACAGGAACACTGAAGCTTTCTTT.

Only a few counts were recorded for this clonotype. The chain is built from TRBV2 and TRBJ2-1; the D gene is possibly TRBD2 (5 bases). Germline CDR1 and CDR2: SNHLY and FYNNEI. The V end was cut by 7 bases, the J end by 2 bases, with 9 bases between. This CDR3 contains 13 residues. The CDR3 DNA is TGTGCCAGCACTGAGCGGCCCTACAATGAGCAGTTCTTC. Protein sequence: CASTERPYNEQFF.

V gene TRBV4-1 combines with J gene TRBJ2-5, with 10 bases matching TRBD2. The J call may be faulty, since TRBJ2-1 better matches the DNA end. The length of the CDR3 is 13 residues. Germline V gene sequence: CDR1 MGHRA, CDR2 YSYEKL. The DNA of the CDR3 is TGCGCCAGCAGCCGGACTAGCGGCAATGAGCAGTTCTTC. This codes for CASSRTSGNEQFF.

This clonotype was picked up a small number of times. The V call is TRBV28, the J call TRBJ2-2, with D hard to call. The CDR3 has 14 amino acids. V was trimmed by 1 base and J by 6 bases, leaving 9 bases between them. Germline V lookup: CDR1 MDHEN, CDR2 SYDVKM. CDR3 sequence reads: CASSLYNSPGELFF. The DNA for the CDR3 is TGTGCCAGCAGTTTATACAACTCCCCCGGGGAGCTGTTTTTT. Supplemented by reference TRBV28 and TRBJ2-2, the full variable domain reads DVKVTQSSRYLVKRTGEKVFLECVQDMDHENMFWYRQDPGLGLRLIYFSYDVKMKEKGDIPEGYSVSREKKERFSLILESASTNQTSMYLCASSLYNSPGELFFGEGSRLTVL.

Concerning this clonotype itself: Given a much more abundant clone one base away, this may be a read error. This rearrangement joins TRBV13 to TRBJ1-2; D is ambiguous. The V end was cut by 8 bases, the J end by 2 bases, with 18 bases between. The CDR3 contains 15 residues. Germline V gives CDR1 PRHDT, CDR2 FYEKMQ (reference sequence). Here the CDR3 reads CASGRIVAGNYGYTF. In DNA, the CDR3 is TGTGCCAGCGGACGGATTGTGGCTGGGAACTATGGCTACACCTTC. The complete variable domain, with remaining parts taken from reference TRBV13 and TRBJ1-2, reads AAGVIQSPRHLIKEKRETATLKCYPIPRHDTVYWYQQGPGQDPQFLISFYEKMQSDKGSIPDRFSAQQFSDYHSELNMSSLELGDSALYFCASGRIVAGNYGYTFGSGTRLTVV.

The sample holds many counts of this clonotype. This chain joins TRBV6-1 and TRBJ2-7, with TRBD1 identical over 9 bases. CDR1 is MNHNS and CDR2 is SASEGT in the germline V gene. This CDR3 is 13 amino acids long. V lost 6 bases, J lost 3 bases, and 3 bases stayed unmatched. The CDR3 sequence: CASRNRGLYEQYF. The CDR3 DNA reads as TGTGCCAGCAGAAACAGGGGGCTCTACGAGCAGTACTTC.

This clonotype was counted ten times or more. The V gene is TRBV29-1, the J gene TRBJ1-1; the match to TRBD1 covers 8 bases. Per the germline V gene, CDR1 is SQVTM and CDR2 is ANQGSEA. CDR3 length: 14 amino acids. Trimming removed 3 bases from V and 3 bases from J; junction bases left unmatched: 6. CDR3 region: CSVDGQGADTEAFF. DNA of the CDR3: TGCAGCGTTGATGGACAGGGAGCGGACACTGAAGCTTTCTTT.

This clonotype was counted a single time. V gene TRBV29-1 combines with J gene TRBJ2-1; possibly TRBD2 for D (6 bases). This CDR3 has 14 residues. In germline, CDR1 is SQVTM, CDR2 ANQGSEA. Trimming removed 7 bases at V and 0 bases at J, with 13 bases between. As DNA, the CDR3 is TGCAGCGCCAATATAGCGGTCTCCTACAATGAGCAGTTCTTC. Its protein is CSANIAVSYNEQFF.

This clonotype was picked up a small number of times. The gene calls are TRBV7-9 and TRBJ1-4, with unresolved D. The V and J ends lost 2 bases and 6 bases respectively, with 4 bases between them. Germline CDR1 reads SEHNR; CDR2 reads FQNEAQ (reference sequence). The CDR3 consists of 12 residues. In DNA form, the CDR3 reads TGTGCCAGCAGCTTATGGGATGAAAAACTGTTTTTT. The encoded protein is CASSLWDEKLFF. The full variable domain, completed using reference TRBV7-9 and TRBJ1-4, is DTGVSQNPRHKITKRGQNVTFRCDPISEHNRLYWYRQTLGQGPEFLTYFQNEAQLEKSRLLSDRFSAERPKGSFSTLEIQRTEQGDSAMYLCASSLWDEKLFFGSGTQLSVL.

This clonotype appeared many times. The chain recombines TRBV20-1 with TRBJ2-5; D unclear. Germline V CDR1 and CDR2: DFQATT, SNEGSKA (reference sequence). The CDR3 runs 13 residues. Trimming left V 3 bases short and J 0 bases short, with 8 bases between. CDR3: CSASVVYQETQYF. The CDR3 DNA is TGCAGTGCTAGTGTGGTGTACCAAGAGACCCAGTACTTC.

This chain connects TRBV29-1 to TRBJ2-3, with no clear D. Germline V gene lookup returns CDR1 SQVTM and CDR2 ANQGSEA. The CDR3 is 14 amino acids. V was pared by 2 bases and J by 0 bases, with 9 bases between. The CDR3 nucleotides are TGCAGCGTTGAATTGGGTCTCAGCACAGATACGCAGTATTTT. Protein: CSVELGLSTDTQYF.

This clonotype has more than one count but fewer than ten. The chain combines TRBV4-1 with TRBJ2-3; 11 bases agree with TRBD1. CDR3 length: 18 amino acids. Trimming cost V 2 bases and J 5 bases; bases outside gene matches: 12. Germline V lookup: CDR1 MGHRA, CDR2 YSYEKL. CDR3 nucleotides: TGCGCCAGCAGCCAACCAAGATGGGGGACAGGGGGTAAAGATACGCAGTATTTT. Translation gives CASSQPRWGTGGKDTQYF.

The gene calls are TRBV6-1 and TRBJ2-3; 9 nucleotides match TRBD1. V shed 7 bases and J 2 bases; nucleotides not matched to a gene: 4. The germline CDR1 and CDR2 sequences are MNHNS and SASEGT. The CDR3 runs to 14 residues. CDR3 in DNA: TGTGCCAGCAATCCACAGGGGGCCACAGATACGCAGTATTTT. Amino acid sequence: CASNPQGATDTQYF.

The chain is built from TRBV7-8 and TRBJ2-7; 10 bases match TRBD1. Unmatched junction bases numbered 2, after V lost 3 bases and J lost 6 bases. The CDR3 is 13 amino acids. Germline values: CDR1 SGHVS, CDR2 FQNEAQ. The CDR3 reads CASSLTGGGEQYF. For the CDR3, the DNA is TGTGCCAGCAGCTTGACAGGGGGCGGCGAGCAGTACTTC.

This clonotype was counted at least ten times. The chain employs TRBV6-1 and TRBJ2-2; D may be TRBD2 (6 bases). Germline V CDR1 and CDR2: MNHNS, SASEGT. The CDR3 length is 13 residues. Trimming left V 6 bases short and J 6 bases short, with 11 bases between. Here the CDR3 DNA reads TGTGCCAGCAGGCGGAGGGACCCCGGGGAGCTGTTTTTT. It yields the protein CASRRRDPGELFF.

This chain joins TRBV19 and TRBJ2-7; 7 bases align to TRBD1. V was clipped by 5 bases and J by 5 bases; unmatched bases: 6. Germline CDR1 reads LNHDA; CDR2 reads SQIVND (reference sequence). This CDR3 contains 13 residues. This CDR3 is CASSRQGLNEQYF. As DNA, the CDR3 is TGTGCCAGTAGTCGACAGGGTTTAAACGAGCAGTACTTC.

This clonotype was recorded many times. The chain links TRBV20-1 to TRBJ2-2; no reliable D call. V was shortened by 2 bases and J by 6 bases, with 10 bases between the two germline ends. The germline V gene encodes CDR1 DFQATT and CDR2 SNEGSKA (reference sequence). The length of the CDR3 is 13 residues. In DNA, the CDR3 is TGCAGTGCTAGACCCTCACCCGCCGGGGAGCTGTTTTTT. Amino acids: CSARPSPAGELFF.

This clonotype was seen only once. This probably arose from a read error, given a far larger clone one base away. The chain uses TRBV7-6 and TRBJ2-2; D remains unclear. CDR1 is SGHVS, CDR2 FNYEAQ, per germline. V was shortened by 0 bases and J by 0 bases, with 2 bases between the two germline ends. The CDR3 has 14 amino acids. In DNA form, the CDR3 reads TGTGCCAGCAGCTTAGCCACGAACACCGGGGAGCTGTTTTTT. Translation: CASSLATNTGELFF. Filled out from reference TRBV7-6 and TRBJ2-2, the complete variable domain reads GAGVSQSPRYKVTKRGQDVALRCDPISGHVSLYWYRQALGQGPEFLTYFNYEAQQDKSGLPNDRFSAERPEGSISTLTIQRTEQRDSAMYRCASSLATNTGELFFGEGSRLTVL.

This clonotype turned up a few times. V gene TRBV19 combines with J gene TRBJ1-1; D is unresolved. Germline CDR1 is LNHDA and CDR2 is SQIVND (reference sequence). CDR3 length equals 14 residues. V was clipped by 4 bases and J by 2 bases, with 11 bases between them. This chain's CDR3 is CASSTRHLNTEAFF. The CDR3 nucleotides are TGTGCCAGTAGTACCAGACACCTTAACACTGAAGCTTTCTTT. Using reference TRBV19 and TRBJ1-1 for the parts outside the CDR3, the full variable domain is DGGITQSPKYLFRKEGQNVTLSCEQNLNHDAMYWYRQDPGQGLRLIYYSQIVNDFQKGDIAEGYSVSREKKESFPLTVTSAQKNPTAFYLCASSTRHLNTEAFFGQGTRLTVV.

In its sample, this clonotype was seen a few times. The rearrangement uses TRBV19 and TRBJ1-2, with a possible D match to TRBD1 (5 bases). From germline, CDR1 is LNHDA and CDR2 SQIVND (reference sequence). There are 17 residues in the CDR3. V dropped 6 bases and J dropped 3 bases, with 23 bases sitting between them. CDR3 nucleotides: TGTGCCAGTAGGCGGCGTAACCTCCCAGAGGGACACTATGGCTACACCTTC. It specifies CASRRRNLPEGHYGYTF.